The entry below gives a single TCR beta chain sequence along with its context. Methods used by the authors: Reference gene primer amplification in the assay estimated nucleated cell counts. Sequencing was performed with immunoSEQ multiplex PCR; in TCRdb, only in-frame clones are kept and a portion is missing. That table gives V, J and clone size, and the DNA gave D and trimming. The data show tens of thousands of clones, 88% seen once. The data are from a study of blood T cell repertoires in COVID-19. Across the whole study: Nucleic acid was either cDNA or gDNA, and it came from T cells, B-cell-depleted T cells, or PBMCs.

The CDR3 is 13 residues long. The rearrangement links TRBV21-1 to TRBJ2-7; the tabulated D call, TRBD2, remains unverified against the DNA. TRBV21-1 is recorded as a pseudogene. Source material: peripheral blood. This sequence originates from a woman aged 70 to 79 with acute or convalescent COVID-19. This CDR3 is CASCGSDTYEQYF. The CDR3 nucleotides read TGTGCCAGCTGCGGGAGCGATACCTACGAGCAGTACTTC.